The clone carrying this T cell receptor (beta chain) has at least ten counts. The data originate from a study of T cell repertoires in cytomegalovirus infection. Study context: Based on public TCR beta signatures, there were indications of CMV infection and of a matching HLA type.

TCRdb ran MiXCR on the reads and lists one entry per CDR3 protein. The sample holds hundreds of thousands of distinct CDR3 sequences, less than 25% seen once. The sample consisted of CD8+ T cells from PBMCs. The TCR originated in a human donor in good health (CMV status not recorded). Some clones in this sample may be carry-over from other donors' samples.

The CDR3: CASSSWGKTPNYGYTF. In nucleotides, the CDR3 is TGTGCCAGCAGTTCCTGGGGGAAGACCCCTAACTATGGCTACACCTTC. The chain carries TRBV28 and TRBJ1-2; a weak D match, TRBD1 (5 bases). CDR3 length: 16 amino acids. The V gene's germline CDR1 is MDHEN and CDR2 SYDVKM. V lost 4 bases and J 0 bases, leaving 15 bases between the germline ends.